This is a list of T cell receptor beta chains from one sample in a study of blood T cell repertoires in COVID-19. Some clones are missing from TCRdb's copy, which holds only in-frame ones; the method was immunoSEQ multiplex PCR. The table shows 130,000 to 150,000 clones, with about four fifths occurring only once. Sequencing used peripheral blood. The receptors here all came from a woman over 75 in a cohort sampled during active or convalescent COVID-19. Each CDR3 is given with its conserved first and last residue. Each record gives: V gene, J gene, CDR3 protein.

v_gene: TRBV2
j_gene: TRBJ2-5
CDR3aa: CASTPQEETQYF

v_gene: TRBV5-1
j_gene: TRBJ2-5
CDR3aa: CASSLDEAQYF

v_gene: TRBV11-1
j_gene: TRBJ1-2
CDR3aa: CASSFFFRGKGYTF

v_gene: TRBV12-5
j_gene: TRBJ2-3
CDR3aa: CASGLLRGGGLLPSTDTQYF

v_gene: TRBV27
j_gene: TRBJ1-2
CDR3aa: CASSTRTHINYGYTF

v_gene: TRBV15
j_gene: TRBJ1-1
CDR3aa: CATSRVVESNTEAFF

v_gene: TRBV3-1/TRBV3-2
j_gene: TRBJ1-6
CDR3aa: CASSLIDGGPRSPLHF

v_gene: TRBV7-2
j_gene: TRBJ1-3
CDR3aa: CASSLRGNSGNTIYF

v_gene: TRBV2
j_gene: TRBJ2-3
CDR3aa: CASSDVASGTDTQYF

v_gene: TRBV18
j_gene: TRBJ1-4
CDR3aa: CASGGGTPDEKLFF

v_gene: TRBV2
j_gene: TRBJ1-4
CDR3aa: CASTTGIEKLFF

v_gene: TRBV18
j_gene: TRBJ1-5
CDR3aa: CASSPLRDTQPQHF

v_gene: TRBV19
j_gene: TRBJ1-1
CDR3aa: CASRNRGNWAFF

v_gene: TRBV19
j_gene: TRBJ1-2
CDR3aa: CASSASGQGYGYTF

v_gene: TRBV19
j_gene: TRBJ2-1
CDR3aa: CASSLRQGRLGEQFF

v_gene: TRBV2
j_gene: TRBJ2-3
CDR3aa: CASNNGVRGTDTQYF

v_gene: TRBV10-3
j_gene: TRBJ1-4
CDR3aa: CAISESSGQGAKKLFF

v_gene: TRBV27
j_gene: TRBJ1-3
CDR3aa: CASTGQVSSGNTIYF

v_gene: TRBV14
j_gene: TRBJ2-3
CDR3aa: CASSHTRGGTDTQYF

v_gene: TRBV28
j_gene: TRBJ1-2
CDR3aa: CASRLPGNYGYTF

v_gene: TRBV2
j_gene: TRBJ2-5
CDR3aa: CASEAGLRETQYF

v_gene: TRBV2
j_gene: TRBJ2-5
CDR3aa: CASSESLSQETQYF

v_gene: TRBV6-5
j_gene: TRBJ2-1
CDR3aa: CASSYFGQQFF

v_gene: TRBV12-3/TRBV12-4
j_gene: TRBJ2-1
CDR3aa: CASKAVSYNEQFF

v_gene: TRBV28
j_gene: TRBJ2-5
CDR3aa: CASSSGTFSVETQYF

v_gene: TRBV5-1
j_gene: TRBJ2-7
CDR3aa: CASSLGIEQYF

v_gene: TRBV9
j_gene: TRBJ1-6
CDR3aa: CASSVVGTGHSPLHF

v_gene: TRBV5-4
j_gene: TRBJ1-6
CDR3aa: CASSLAEPSPLHF